The 30 T cell receptor beta chains listed next were all sequenced from one sample in a study of human T cells and chemical hapten exposure. TCRdb reanalysed the RACE reads using MiXCR and keeps one entry per CDR3 protein. There are fewer than 200,000 distinct CDR3 sequences in the sample; about 27% occur only once, and 2.1% lies in the top ten. Stated time point: patch test 3, about 24 weeks after DPC sensitization. Documented treatment: therapeutic diphenylcyclopropenone sensitization with weekly scalp DPC. The source was whole blood, collected in connection with sensitization to the hapten diphenylcyclopropenone (DPC). All receptors derive from a woman between 18 and 29 years old with alopecia areata. Some clones in this sample may be carry-over from other donors' samples.

This clonotype was detected ten times or more. The V call is TRBV28, the J call TRBJ2-1; D gene uncertain. This CDR3 contains 13 residues. The germline V and J ends were trimmed by 7 bases and 7 bases, with 14 bases remaining between them. Per germline, CDR1 MDHEN and CDR2 SYDVKM. The CDR3 nucleotides read TGTGCCAGCACCCCCCTGGGTAGGAATGAGCAGTTCTTC. It is translated as CASTPLGRNEQFF.

A few counts support this clonotype. J is TRBJ1-5 and V is TRBV4-1; D possibly corresponds to TRBD1 (5 bases). This CDR3 is built from 15 residues. Trimming shortened V by 1 base and J by 1 base, and 8 bases separated the two germline ends. Per germline, CDR1 MGHRA and CDR2 YSYEKL. The CDR3 DNA reads TGCGCCAGCAGCCAAGGGGGACCGAGCAATCAGCCCCAGCATTTT. Its protein is CASSQGGPSNQPQHF.

This clonotype has just a few counts. The CDR3 protein is CASSLGQIATNEKLFF. CDR3 nucleotide sequence: TGTGCCAGCAGCTTGGGACAGATTGCAACTAATGAAAAACTGTTTTTT. The gene calls are TRBV7-9 and TRBJ1-4; 7 nucleotides match TRBD1. V was pared by 3 bases and J by 0 bases, with 4 bases of the junction left unmatched. Germline-derived CDR1 and CDR2 are SEHNR and FQNEAQ (reference sequence). This CDR3 comprises 16 residues.

This clonotype has a handful of counts. The V gene is TRBV20-1, the J gene TRBJ1-2; 7 bases are shared with TRBD1. Unmatched junction bases numbered 7, after V lost 4 bases and J lost 5 bases. This CDR3 region has 13 residues. Germline V lookup: CDR1 DFQATT, CDR2 SNEGSKA (reference sequence). The CDR3 region has the DNA TGCAGTGCTAAAAGACAGGGTTATTATGGCTACACCTTC. This codes for CSAKRQGYYGYTF.

The chain carries TRBV14 and TRBJ2-3; D is ambiguous. With 3 bases removed from V and 1 base from J, the gap between germline ends came to 5 bases. Germline V gives CDR1 SGHDN, CDR2 FVKESK. This CDR3 is built from 13 residues. DNA for the CDR3: TGTGCCAGCAGCCATATCCGCACAGATACGCAGTATTTT. Translation gives CASSHIRTDTQYF. Variable domain in full (rest from reference TRBV14 and TRBJ2-3): EAGVTQFPSHSVIEKGQTVTLRCDPISGHDNLYWYRRVMGKEIKFLLHFVKESKQDESGMPNNRFLAERTGGTYSTLKVQPAELEDSGVYFCASSHIRTDTQYFGPGTRLTVL.

The rearrangement links TRBV25-1 to TRBJ1-2; a weak D match, TRBD1 (6 bases). Germline CDR1 MGHDK, CDR2 SYGVNS. V lost 1 base to trimming and J lost 7 bases, with 13 bases between them. The CDR3 is 14 amino acids. CDR3 nucleotide sequence: TGTGCCAGCAGTGAATCTAACAGGGAACGTGGCTACACCTTC. Its protein is CASSESNRERGYTF.

The chain combines TRBV20-1 with TRBJ1-2, with D maybe TRBD1 (5 bases). Between the trimmed V and J ends, which lost 4 bases and 4 bases, there was a span of 7 bases. CDR1 and CDR2 from the germline V gene are DFQATT and SNEGSKA (reference sequence). CDR3 length: 11 amino acids. CDR3 protein: CSAIQGYGYTF. Here the CDR3 DNA reads TGCAGTGCTATTCAGGGCTATGGCTACACCTTC.

The gene calls are TRBV4-1 and TRBJ1-1; D gene ambiguous. The CDR3 is 12 residues long. With 0 bases removed from V and 9 bases from J, the gap between germline ends came to 8 bases. Per the germline V gene, CDR1 is MGHRA and CDR2 is YSYEKL. As DNA, the CDR3 is TGCGCCAGCAGCCAAGAGGGCGCGAAAGCTTTCTTT. Protein product: CASSQEGAKAFF.

The genes are TRBV25-1 and TRBJ2-7, with D perhaps matching TRBD2 (5 bases). There are 15 residues in the CDR3. CDR1 is MGHDK, CDR2 SYGVNS, per germline. The V and J ends lost 4 bases and 3 bases respectively, with 16 bases between them. The CDR3 is CASSVPQGRGYEQYF. In DNA form, the CDR3 reads TGTGCCAGCAGTGTTCCTCAAGGGAGAGGCTACGAGCAGTACTTC.

The J gene is TRBJ2-7, the V gene TRBV7-8; 7 bases are shared with TRBD1. V was clipped by 4 bases and J by 4 bases; unmatched bases: 4. This CDR3 has 13 amino acids. The germline CDR1 and CDR2 sequences are SGHVS and FQNEAQ. The CDR3 here is CASSSGQLYEQYF. DNA for the CDR3: TGTGCCAGCAGCTCGGGACAGTTATACGAGCAGTACTTC.

This clonotype occurred a few times. The chain carries TRBV29-1 and TRBJ1-3; 9 bases are shared with TRBD1. V shed 7 bases, J shed 3 bases, and the junction held 7 bases outside the gene matches. Germline V gene lookup returns CDR1 SQVTM and CDR2 ANQGSEA. The CDR3 totals 14 residues. The CDR3 loop reads CSASGQGLGNTIYF. The CDR3 nucleotides are TGCAGCGCATCGGGACAGGGTCTTGGAAACACCATATATTTT. Supplemented by reference TRBV29-1 and TRBJ1-3, the full variable domain reads SAVISQKPSRDICQRGTSLTIQCQVDSQVTMMFWYRQQPGQSLTLIATANQGSEATYESGFVIDKFPISRPNLTFSTLTVSNMSPEDSSIYLCSASGQGLGNTIYFGEGSWLTVV.

The rearrangement uses TRBV4-1 and TRBJ2-3; 11 nucleotides align to TRBD2. Losses at the gene ends were 3 bases for V and 4 bases for J; bases not matched to a gene: 3. CDR3 length: 15 residues. Germline V gives CDR1 MGHRA, CDR2 YSYEKL. CDR3 coding DNA: TGCGCCAGCAGCCACTCGGGACTAGCGGCAGATACGCAGTATTTT. Amino acids: CASSHSGLAADTQYF.

This clonotype has ten or more counts. The chain recombines TRBV4-3 with TRBJ2-2; the D gene is possibly TRBD1 (8 bases). Trimming removed 4 bases from V and 6 bases from J, with 15 bases in between. Germline lookup yields CDR1 LGHNA and CDR2 YSLEER. There are 15 residues in the CDR3. The CDR3 here is CASSLATGGAGELFF. The CDR3 DNA reads TGCGCCAGCAGCCTAGCAACAGGGGGGGCCGGGGAGCTGTTTTTT.

There are a few counts of this clonotype. The CDR3 DNA follows: TGCAGCGTCACAATGGGGGCTGACAATCAGCCCCAGCATTTT. This codes for CSVTMGADNQPQHF. The chain couples TRBV29-1 to TRBJ1-5; D possibly corresponds to TRBD1 (6 bases). Per the germline V gene, CDR1 is SQVTM and CDR2 is ANQGSEA. The ends were cut back, 6 bases at V and 3 bases at J, with 15 bases in the middle. The length of the CDR3 is 14 residues.

The V gene is TRBV7-8, the J gene TRBJ2-7; 11 bases map to TRBD2. CDR1 is SGHVS, CDR2 FQNEAQ, per germline. CDR3 length equals 17 residues. Germline trimming cut 1 base from V and 3 bases from J; bases unmatched to any gene: 8. This CDR3 is CASSLELAGEYSYEQYF. CDR3 bases: TGTGCCAGCAGCTTAGAACTAGCGGGAGAATATAGCTACGAGCAGTACTTC.

The V and J genes are TRBV5-6 and TRBJ2-3, with no clear D. Germline values: CDR1 SGHDT, CDR2 YYEEEE. This CDR3 contains 13 residues. Trimming cost V 5 bases and J 6 bases, with 13 bases left between them. CDR3 region: CASRSSPLDTQYF. CDR3 nucleotides: TGTGCCAGCAGAAGCAGTCCCCTCGATACGCAGTATTTT. Full variable domain (outside the CDR3, taken from reference TRBV5-6 and TRBJ2-3): DAGVTQSPTHLIKTRGQQVTLRCSPKSGHDTVSWYQQALGQGPQFIFQYYEEEERQRGNFPDRFSGHQFPNYSSELNVNALLLGDSALYLCASRSSPLDTQYFGPGTRLTVL.

There are a few counts of this clonotype. The rearrangement links TRBV9 to TRBJ2-1, with TRBD2 matching over 7 bases. Germline V CDR1 and CDR2: SGDLS, YYNGEE. V was pared by 0 bases and J by 0 bases, with 3 bases of the junction left unmatched. The CDR3 loop spans 16 amino acids. CDR3 DNA sequence: TGTGCCAGCAGCGTAGAAGGCGGGAGCTCCTACAATGAGCAGTTCTTC. Its protein product is CASSVEGGSSYNEQFF. Using reference TRBV9 and TRBJ2-1 for the parts outside the CDR3, the full variable domain is DSGVTQTPKHLITATGQRVTLRCSPRSGDLSVYWYQQSLDQGLQFLIQYYNGEERAKGNILERFSAQQFPDLHSELNLSSLELGDSALYFCASSVEGGSSYNEQFFGPGTRLTVL.

This clonotype has only a few counts. The V and J genes are TRBV7-2 and TRBJ2-3; TRBD1 agrees at 8 bases. The trim removed 5 bases at V and 9 bases at J, leaving 10 bases unmatched. The CDR3 has 14 amino acids. The germline V gene has CDR1 SGHTA and CDR2 FQGNSA. CDR3 amino acids: CASSLPGTGVTQYF. The CDR3 DNA reads TGTGCCAGCAGCCTCCCCGGGACAGGTGTAACGCAGTATTTT.

V and J are TRBV12-3 or TRBV12-4 and TRBJ1-5; 10 nucleotides agree with TRBD1. The CDR3 has 14 residues. V dropped 6 bases and J dropped 5; count of bases not matched to a gene: 4. The CDR3 region is CASRPGQGYQPQHF. The CDR3 nucleotides are TGTGCCAGCAGACCGGGACAGGGGTATCAGCCCCAGCATTTT.

There are many counts of this clonotype. The genes are TRBV7-6 and TRBJ2-5; TRBD2 aligns across 11 bases. The germline gives CDR1 SGHVS, CDR2 FNYEAQ. This CDR3 has 14 amino acids. The trim removed 5 bases at V and 3 bases at J, leaving 2 bases unmatched. This CDR3 reads CASSLLAGEETQYF. CDR3 sequence (DNA): TGTGCCAGCAGCCTACTAGCGGGGGAAGAGACCCAGTACTTC.

The rearrangement links TRBV20-1 to TRBJ1-1, with TRBD1 matching 8 bases. CDR1 is DFQATT and CDR2 is SNEGSKA in the germline V gene (reference sequence). There are 13 residues in the CDR3. Trimming at V came to 0 bases and at J to 5 bases, leaving 2 bases not matched to a gene. CDR3 sequence: CSARETGETEAFF. CDR3 nucleotide sequence: TGCAGTGCTAGAGAGACAGGGGAGACTGAAGCTTTCTTT.

The chain couples TRBV4-3 to TRBJ2-1, with D tentatively TRBD1 or TRBD2 (6 bases each). CDR1 and CDR2 from the germline V gene are LGHNA and YSLEER. Trimming removed 1 base at V and 5 bases at J, with 12 bases between. This CDR3 region has 15 residues. In DNA form, the CDR3 reads TGCGCCAGCAGCCAAGTTCCCGGGGGCCACAATGAGCAGTTCTTC. Its translation is CASSQVPGGHNEQFF.

This clonotype was recorded a few times. The chain carries TRBV14 and TRBJ2-5; a possible D gene is TRBD1 (5 bases). Germline V CDR1 and CDR2: SGHDN, FVKESK. The CDR3 has 15 residues. V was clipped by 0 bases and J by 6 bases, with 14 bases between them. The CDR3 sequence: CASSQDRGRLKTQYF. The CDR3 region has the DNA TGTGCCAGCAGCCAAGATAGGGGCAGGTTGAAGACCCAGTACTTC.

The chain couples TRBV4-3 to TRBJ2-2; D remains ambiguous. Looked up from germline, CDR1 is LGHNA and CDR2 is YSLEER. This CDR3 spans 16 amino acids. V dropped 3 bases and J dropped 3 bases, with 14 bases sitting between them. This chain's CDR3 is CASSHPKLEYTGELFF. CDR3 in DNA: TGCGCCAGCAGCCACCCTAAACTCGAATACACCGGGGAGCTGTTTTTT.

This rearrangement joins TRBV3-1 to TRBJ2-3, with TRBD1 matching 7 bases. The V and J ends lost 5 bases and 4 bases, in that order; junction bases with no gene match: 6. Looked up from germline, CDR1 is LGHDT and CDR2 is YNNKEL (reference sequence). The CDR3 has 14 amino acids. The CDR3 loop reads CASSLQGRADTQYF. Here the CDR3 DNA reads TGTGCCAGCAGCTTACAGGGGCGGGCAGATACGCAGTATTTT.

The sample holds a few counts of this clonotype. The chain joins TRBV5-6 to TRBJ2-7; D gene ambiguous. CDR1 is SGHDT and CDR2 is YYEEEE in the germline V gene. The CDR3 is 11 amino acids. Trimming took 1 base from V and 7 from J, leaving 6 bases between them. The CDR3 bases are TGTGCCAGCAGCTTGAGTTCGGAGCAGTACTTC. It specifies CASSLSSEQYF.

This clonotype has just a few counts. This rearrangement joins TRBV7-2 to TRBJ2-6, with D possibly being TRBD1 (5 bases). The V end was cut by 1 base, the J end by 0 bases, with 13 bases between. The CDR3 is 18 amino acids. Germline V CDR1 and CDR2: SGHTA, FQGNSA. In nucleotides, the CDR3 is TGTGCCAGCAGCTTAGTACAGGCCTCCTTCTCTGGGGCCAACGTCCTGACTTTC. Encoded protein: CASSLVQASFSGANVLTF.

This rearrangement joins TRBV15 to TRBJ2-5, with TRBD2 as a possible D gene (6 bases). CDR1 LNHNV and CDR2 YYDKDF come from the germline V gene (reference sequence). The germline V and J ends were trimmed by 4 bases and 5 bases, with 20 bases remaining between them. This CDR3 contains 16 residues. The CDR3 region is CATSIGGGVWGETQYF. The CDR3 DNA is TGTGCCACCAGCATTGGTGGAGGGGTTTGGGGCGAGACCCAGTACTTC.

The chain combines TRBV11-2 with TRBJ2-3; 10 bases align to TRBD2. The J segment lost 1 base and the V segment lost 4 bases, leaving 8 bases of the junction unmatched. Germline loops: CDR1 SGHAT, CDR2 FQNNGV. The CDR3 runs 17 residues. In nucleotides, the CDR3 is TGTGCCAGCAGCTCCCCCTGGACTAGCGGCCGCACAGATACGCAGTATTTT. Residues: CASSSPWTSGRTDTQYF.

The CDR3 reads CAISELDTQYF. For the CDR3, the DNA is TGTGCCATCAGTGAACTTGATACGCAGTATTTT. The chain links TRBV10-3 to TRBJ2-3; the D is unclear. CDR1 is ENHRY and CDR2 is SYGVKD in the germline V gene. This CDR3 region has 11 residues. Deletions cut 3 bases from V and 6 bases from J, with 4 bases between.